What follows are 20 T cell receptor beta chains derived from one specimen sequenced in a study of blood T cell repertoires in COVID-19. Profiling relied on immunoSEQ multiplex PCR, and the TCRdb table lists in-frame clones only, not all of them. The data show about 170,000 clones, approximately 81% seen once. Material: peripheral blood. Receptors were obtained from a man between 18 and 35 years old with active or convalescent COVID-19.

The chain has TRBV3-1 (or the pseudogene TRBV3-2) and TRBJ2-7; 9 nucleotides agree with TRBD2. V shed 1 base and J 3 bases; nucleotides not matched to a gene: 4. This CDR3 spans 15 amino acids. Germline CDR1 is LGHDT and CDR2 is YNNKEL (reference sequence). The CDR3 DNA follows: TGTGCCAGCAGCCAAGCTAGCGGGAAGGTCTACGAGCAGTACTTC. Its protein product is CASSQASGKVYEQYF.

This clone was seen a handful of times. The chain combines TRBV7-8 with TRBJ1-1; the D is unclear. Germline assignment: CDR1 SGHVS and CDR2 FQNEAQ. This CDR3 is built from 12 residues. Trimming took 3 bases from V and 5 from J, leaving 7 bases between them. CDR3 in amino acids: CASSFSRTEAFF. DNA for the CDR3: TGTGCCAGCAGCTTTTCGCGAACTGAAGCTTTCTTT.

This rearrangement joins TRBV14 to TRBJ1-3; 7 positions agree with TRBD1. CDR1 is SGHDN, CDR2 FVKESK, per germline. The CDR3 contains 19 residues. The ends lost 2 bases at V and 0 bases at J; junction bases unmatched: 13. The CDR3: CASSQFAGTALNSGNTIYF. The CDR3 DNA is TGTGCCAGCAGCCAATTCGCCGGGACAGCGTTAAACTCTGGAAACACCATATATTTT. The full variable domain, rest sourced from reference TRBV14 and TRBJ1-3, is EAGVTQFPSHSVIEKGQTVTLRCDPISGHDNLYWYRRVMGKEIKFLLHFVKESKQDESGMPNNRFLAERTGGTYSTLKVQPAELEDSGVYFCASSQFAGTALNSGNTIYFGEGSWLTVV.

This sequence joins TRBV10-3 and TRBJ2-1; 10 positions match TRBD2. V was clipped by 4 bases and J by 0 bases; unmatched bases: 0. Germline V gene data show CDR1 as ENHRY and CDR2 as SYGVKD. The CDR3 is made up of 15 amino acids. The CDR3 loop is CAISGTSGSYNEQFF. The CDR3 DNA reads as TGTGCCATCAGTGGGACTAGCGGCTCCTACAATGAGCAGTTCTTC.

The chain carries TRBV18 and TRBJ2-5; D might be TRBD1 (5 bases). The CDR3 contains 14 residues. V was pared by 6 bases and J by 1 base, with 12 bases between. Germline values: CDR1 KGHSH, CDR2 LQKENI. CDR3 coding DNA: TGTGCCAGCTCTCCAAACCAGGGCCAAGAGACCCAGTACTTC. Its protein is CASSPNQGQETQYF.

The rearrangement links TRBV6-2 or TRBV6-3 to TRBJ1-4; tentatively, D is TRBD1 (6 bases). V was cut by 5 bases and J by 8 bases, with 15 bases left in between. Germline CDR1 is MNHEY and CDR2 is SVGEGT. CDR3 size: 14 residues. The CDR3 DNA reads as TGTGCCAGCAGTATTAGGGGACAACGCGAAAAACTGTTTTTT. Amino acids: CASSIRGQREKLFF.

The V gene is TRBV6-4, the J gene TRBJ2-1, with D possibly matching TRBD2 (5 bases). The CDR3 runs to 14 residues. Germline V gene sequence: CDR1 MRHNA, CDR2 SNTAGT. V was cut by 3 bases and J by 4 bases, with 10 bases left in between. Here the CDR3 DNA reads TGTGCCAGCAGTGATAGCGTAGATTACAATGAGCAGTTCTTC. Protein sequence: CASSDSVDYNEQFF.

The V and J genes are TRBV15 and TRBJ1-3; D not certain. Germline V gene lookup returns CDR1 LNHNV and CDR2 YYDKDF (reference sequence). The CDR3 runs 14 residues. Trimming took 3 bases from V and 0 from J, leaving 6 bases between them. The CDR3 nucleotides are TGTGCCACCAGCAGGTCGGTCTCTGGAAACACCATATATTTT. Its protein is CATSRSVSGNTIYF.

The V gene is TRBV30, the J gene TRBJ2-1, with D perhaps matching TRBD2 (5 bases). Germline CDR1 is GTSNPN and CDR2 is SVGIG (reference sequence). The V end was cut by 2 bases, the J end by 7 bases, with 15 bases between. The CDR3 spans 14 residues. This chain's CDR3 is CAWSRERAENEQFF. The CDR3 DNA is TGTGCCTGGAGTCGGGAAAGGGCAGAAAATGAGCAGTTCTTC. The full variable domain, its missing parts supplied by reference TRBV30 and TRBJ2-1, is SQTIHQWPATLVQPVGSPLSLECTVEGTSNPNLYWYRQAAGRGLQLLFYSVGIGQISSEVPQNLSASRPQDRQFILSSKKLLLSDSGFYLCAWSRERAENEQFFGPGTRLTVL.

A remark on this clone: A read error may account for a junction end that differs from germline. The genes are TRBV6-1 and TRBJ2-3; the match to TRBD2 covers 7 bases. CDR1 is MNHNS, CDR2 SASEGT, per germline. The length of the CDR3 is 15 residues. CDR3 DNA sequence: TGTGCCAGCAGCGAAGTCTTAGCGGGTCCAGATACGCAGTATTTT. Protein product: CASSEVLAGPDTQYF.

The chain joins TRBV10-1 to TRBJ1-2, with a tentative D call TRBD1 (5 bases). V gave up 4 bases and J gave up 8 bases, with 14 bases separating them. The germline gives CDR1 WNHNN, CDR2 SYGVQD (reference sequence). The CDR3 runs 13 residues. In DNA form, the CDR3 reads TGCGCCAGCAGTGTTGGCAGGGCGGAAGGCTACACCTTC. Translating gives CASSVGRAEGYTF.

V usage is TRBV3-1 (or the pseudogene TRBV3-2) and J usage is TRBJ1-3; no reliable D call. Germline V gene lookup returns CDR1 LGHDT and CDR2 YNNKEL (reference sequence). Trimming removed 3 bases at V and 0 bases at J, with 9 bases between. This CDR3 is built from 15 residues. CDR3 residues: CASSQPAGSGNTIYF. The CDR3 coding sequence is TGTGCCAGCAGCCAGCCGGCAGGCTCTGGAAACACCATATATTTT.

The J gene is TRBJ2-5, the V gene TRBV7-9, with D tentatively TRBD1 (5 bases). Germline loops: CDR1 SEHNR, CDR2 FQNEAQ (reference sequence). Trimming left V 5 bases short and J 9 bases short, with 25 bases between. The CDR3 length is 16 residues. CDR3: CASSPSGRMLHMAQYF. The CDR3 coding sequence is TGTGCCAGCAGCCCCTCAGGGCGTATGCTCCATATGGCCCAGTACTTC.

This chain connects TRBV18 to TRBJ1-2; the D is unclear. Trimming left V 2 bases short and J 2 bases short, with 9 bases between. From germline, CDR1 is KGHSH and CDR2 LQKENI. The CDR3 sequence is 14 residues long. CDR3 DNA: TGTGCCAGCTCACCATCGAGGGAAAACTATGGCTACACCTTC. Translated, it gives CASSPSRENYGYTF.

J is TRBJ1-1 and V is TRBV7-2, with D unresolved. V dropped 2 bases and J dropped 6 bases, with 16 bases sitting between them. CDR3 length equals 15 residues. Germline CDR1 is SGHTA and CDR2 is FQGNSA. The CDR3 sequence: CASSLQALVMAEAFF. In DNA form, the CDR3 reads TGTGCCAGCAGCTTACAGGCCTTGGTCATGGCTGAAGCTTTCTTT.

The chain links TRBV5-6 to TRBJ2-2, with 11 bases aligning to TRBD2. The ends lost 4 bases at V and 3 bases at J; junction bases unmatched: 8. From germline, CDR1 is SGHDT and CDR2 YYEEEE. This CDR3 comprises 17 residues. The CDR3: CASSPGLAGGHTGELFF. CDR3 coding DNA: TGTGCCAGCAGCCCGGGGCTAGCGGGGGGCCACACCGGGGAGCTGTTTTTT.

The chain carries TRBV19 and TRBJ2-7; 9 bases are a match to TRBD1. The CDR3 loop spans 13 amino acids. Germline V gives CDR1 LNHDA, CDR2 SQIVND (reference sequence). J lost 4 bases, V lost 8 bases, and 6 bases had no gene match. CDR3 residues: CASSDRGVYEQYF. The CDR3 coding sequence is TGTGCCAGTTCGGACAGGGGTGTTTACGAGCAGTACTTC.

This rearrangement joins TRBV11-2 to TRBJ1-6; no clear D gene. V lost 0 bases, J lost 10 bases, and 10 bases lay in between. Germline CDR1 is SGHAT and CDR2 is FQNNGV. The CDR3 contains 14 residues. In DNA form, the CDR3 reads TGTGCCAGCAGCTTAGAGGCCGTGTGGTCACCCCTCCACTTT. It translates to CASSLEAVWSPLHF. Using reference TRBV11-2 and TRBJ1-6 for the parts outside the CDR3, the full variable domain is EAGVAQSPRYKIIEKRQSVAFWCNPISGHATLYWYQQILGQGPKLLIQFQNNGVVDDSQLPKDRFSAERLKGVDSTLKIQPAKLEDSAVYLCASSLEAVWSPLHFGNGTRLTVT.

This chain uses TRBV19 with TRBJ2-3, with D perhaps matching TRBD2 (5 bases). V was cut by 6 bases and J by 1 base, with 14 bases left in between. The CDR3 length is 15 residues. The germline V gene encodes CDR1 LNHDA and CDR2 SQIVND (reference sequence). Here the CDR3 reads CASSLGLTGTDTQYF. The CDR3 DNA sequence: TGTGCCAGTAGCCTCGGACTTACTGGCACAGATACGCAGTATTTT.

The chain links TRBV20-1 to TRBJ1-2; D ambiguous. The CDR3 has 14 residues. Germline V CDR1 and CDR2: DFQATT, SNEGSKA (reference sequence). V shed 3 bases and J shed 0 bases, with 11 bases lying between them. The CDR3 nucleotides read TGCAGTGCTAGTGAGCCAGACACTAACTATGGCTACACCTTC. It translates to CSASEPDTNYGYTF.